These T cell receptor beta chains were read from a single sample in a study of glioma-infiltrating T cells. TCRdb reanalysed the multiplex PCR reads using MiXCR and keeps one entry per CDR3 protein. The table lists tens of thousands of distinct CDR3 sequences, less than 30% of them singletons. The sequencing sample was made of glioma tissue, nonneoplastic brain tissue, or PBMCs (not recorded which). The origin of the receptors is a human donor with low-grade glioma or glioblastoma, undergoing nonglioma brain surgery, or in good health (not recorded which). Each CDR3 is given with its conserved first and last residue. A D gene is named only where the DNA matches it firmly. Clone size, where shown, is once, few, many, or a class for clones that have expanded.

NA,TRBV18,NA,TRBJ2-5,CASSPNRVEETQYF,TGTGCCAGCTCACCAAACAGAGTTGAAGAGACCCAGTACTTC
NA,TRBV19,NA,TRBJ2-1,CASSPLVNNEQFF,TGTGCCAGTAGTCCGTTGGTCAACAATGAGCAGTTCTTC
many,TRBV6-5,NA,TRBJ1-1,CASSYSVRGWRNTEAFF,TGTGCCAGCAGTTACTCGGTTAGGGGTTGGAGAAACACTGAAGCTTTCTTT
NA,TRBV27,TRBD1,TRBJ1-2,CASRAGTEVYGYTF,TGTGCCAGCAGGGCCGGGACAGAGGTTTATGGCTACACCTTC
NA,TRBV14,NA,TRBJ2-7,CASSSQAFKGEQYF,TGTGCCAGCAGCTCACAAGCCTTCAAGGGCGAGCAGTACTTC
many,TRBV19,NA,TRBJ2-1,CASSAAARIGYNEQFF,TGTGCCAGTAGTGCGGCAGCTAGGATCGGCTACAATGAGCAGTTCTTC
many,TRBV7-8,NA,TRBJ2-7,CASSLALRGSEQYF,TGTGCCAGCAGCTTAGCGTTGAGAGGGTCCGAGCAGTACTTC
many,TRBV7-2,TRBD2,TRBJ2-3,CASSSGLAADTQYF,TGTGCCAGCAGCTCTGGACTAGCAGCAGATACGCAGTATTTT
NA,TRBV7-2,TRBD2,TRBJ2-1,CASSSGLGSYEQFF,TGTGCCAGCAGTTCGGGACTAGGTTCCTATGAGCAGTTCTTC
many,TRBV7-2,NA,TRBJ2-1,CASSLEQGTYNEQFF,TGTGCCAGCAGCTTAGAGCAGGGCACCTACAATGAGCAGTTCTTC
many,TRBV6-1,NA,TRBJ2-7,CASRRSSGEQYF,TGTGCCAGCAGACGTTCAAGCGGAGAGCAGTACTTC
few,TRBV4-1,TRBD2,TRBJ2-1,CASSHLISGTSYYNEQFF,TGCGCCAGCAGCCACCTAATTTCCGGGACTAGCTACTACAATGAGCAGTTCTTC
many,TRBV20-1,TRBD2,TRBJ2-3,CSASASGRTDTQYF,TGCAGTGCTAGTGCTAGCGGGCGCACAGATACGCAGTATTTT
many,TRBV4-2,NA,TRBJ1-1,CASSQEWITEAFF,TGTGCCAGCAGCCAAGAGTGGATCACTGAAGCTTTCTTT
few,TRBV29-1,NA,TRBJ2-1,CSVVRRGSYNEQFF,TGCAGCGTTGTACGAAGGGGCTCCTACAATGAGCAGTTCTTC
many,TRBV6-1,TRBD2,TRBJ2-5,CASSGTSLETQYF,TGTGCCAGCAGTGGGACTAGTTTGGAGACCCAGTACTTC
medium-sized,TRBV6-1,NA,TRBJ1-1,CASRESRGALEAFF,TGTGCCAGCAGGGAATCAAGGGGCGCCCTTGAAGCTTTCTTT
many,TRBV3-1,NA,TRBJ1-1,CASSQEGGFTTEAFF,TGTGCCAGCAGCCAAGAGGGGGGGTTTACCACTGAAGCTTTCTTT
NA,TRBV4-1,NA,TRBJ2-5,CASSQIPIGTQYF,TGCGCCAGCAGCCAGATCCCTATAGGGACCCAGTACTTC
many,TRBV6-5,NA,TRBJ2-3,CASSYGGSQTDTQYF,TGTGCCAGCAGTTACGGAGGGTCTCAGACAGATACGCAGTATTTT
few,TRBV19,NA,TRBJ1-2,CAISGANYGYTF,TGTGCCATCTCAGGGGCTAACTATGGCTACACCTTC